This entry lists 17 T cell receptor beta chains sequenced from one sample in a study of blood T cell repertoires in COVID-19. Produced via immunoSEQ multiplex PCR; TCRdb's table is partial and in-frame only. The data hold more than 50,000 clones, with just under 80% observed a single time. Sequencing was carried out using peripheral blood. Receptor source: a human donor in a cohort sampled during active COVID-19.

The rearrangement joins TRBV18 to TRBJ2-1; D not resolved. V lost 6 bases to trimming and J lost 6 bases, with 12 bases between them. CDR1 KGHSH and CDR2 LQKENI come from the germline V gene. The CDR3 is 13 amino acids. CDR3 sequence: CASSPAVSNEQFF. The CDR3 nucleotides are TGTGCCAGCTCGCCTGCGGTAAGCAATGAGCAGTTCTTC.

CDR3: CASTRGVGANVLTF. The CDR3 DNA is TGTGCCAGCACCCGCGGGGTGGGGGCCAACGTCCTGACTTTC. This chain links TRBV6-5 with TRBJ2-6; weak D call: TRBD2 (6 bases). This CDR3 contains 14 residues. Germline V CDR1 and CDR2: MNHEY, SVGAGI. With 7 bases removed from V and 4 bases from J, the gap between germline ends came to 11 bases.

The sample holds a few counts of this clone. The gene calls are TRBV7-8 and TRBJ1-1; D is unclear. Germline V gene lookup returns CDR1 SGHVS and CDR2 FQNEAQ. V lost 1 base and J 1 base, leaving 7 bases between the germline ends. The CDR3 sequence is 14 residues long. The chain's CDR3 is CASSLVQTNTEAFF. The CDR3 nucleotides read TGTGCCAGCAGCTTAGTACAGACGAACACTGAAGCTTTCTTT.

The rearrangement links TRBV28 to TRBJ1-1; a weak D match, TRBD1 (5 bases). V lost 4 bases to trimming and J lost 4 bases, with 16 bases between them. The germline gives CDR1 MDHEN, CDR2 SYDVKM. The CDR3 consists of 15 residues. CDR3 protein: CASSYGGEVGTEAFF. The CDR3 bases are TGTGCCAGCAGTTACGGGGGGGAGGTGGGCACTGAAGCTTTCTTT.

The CDR3 bases are TGTGCCAGCAGCTTCGTGACAGGGACCAATCAGCCCCAGCATTTT. It translates to CASSFVTGTNQPQHF. V is TRBV7-2 and J is TRBJ1-5; 7 positions match TRBD1. There are 15 residues in the CDR3. Unmatched junction bases numbered 5, after V lost 3 bases and J lost 3 bases. CDR1 and CDR2 from the germline V gene are SGHTA and FQGNSA.

This clone appeared a few times. J is TRBJ1-1 and V is TRBV19; no clear D. V was pared by 3 bases and J by 0 bases, with 8 bases between. Germline values: CDR1 LNHDA, CDR2 SQIVND (reference sequence). This CDR3 comprises 14 residues. Here the CDR3 DNA reads TGTGCCAGTAGTATGATCTTAGTGAACACTGAAGCTTTCTTT. It specifies CASSMILVNTEAFF. The full variable domain, in which reference TRBV19 and TRBJ1-1 provide the parts outside the CDR3, is DGGITQSPKYLFRKEGQNVTLSCEQNLNHDAMYWYRQDPGQGLRLIYYSQIVNDFQKGDIAEGYSVSREKKESFPLTVTSAQKNPTAFYLCASSMILVNTEAFFGQGTRLTVV.

This clone has only a few counts. The gene calls are TRBV7-9 and TRBJ2-1; TRBD2 aligns across 7 bases. Germline V gives CDR1 SEHNR, CDR2 FQNEAQ (reference sequence). V gave up 3 bases and J gave up 9 bases; unmatched junction bases: 2. The CDR3 has 12 residues. The CDR3 loop is CASSFTGGEQFF. The DNA of the CDR3 is TGTGCCAGCAGCTTCACGGGAGGTGAGCAGTTCTTC.

The chain employs TRBV5-4 and TRBJ1-6, with D possibly being TRBD1 (5 bases). V was trimmed by 4 bases and J by 6 bases, leaving 11 bases between them. The CDR3 is made up of 14 amino acids. CDR1 SGHNT and CDR2 YYREEE come from the germline V gene (reference sequence). This chain's CDR3 is CASSNRDFNSPLHF. CDR3 bases: TGTGCCAGCAGCAACCGGGACTTTAATTCACCCCTCCACTTT.

The chain is built from TRBV28 and TRBJ2-5; TRBD1 agrees at 9 bases. Germline trimming cut 7 bases from V and 4 bases from J; bases unmatched to any gene: 7. Looked up from germline, CDR1 is MDHEN and CDR2 is SYDVKM. The CDR3 covers 14 residues. CDR3 bases: TGTGCCAGCATCAGACAGGGGGGAGGAGAGACCCAGTACTTC. Translating it yields CASIRQGGGETQYF.

This clone has at least ten counts. This chain uses TRBV30 with TRBJ1-2; D not resolved. With 4 bases removed from V and 4 bases from J, the gap between germline ends came to 13 bases. Germline CDR1 and CDR2: GTSNPN and SVGIG (reference sequence). The CDR3 loop spans 13 amino acids. The CDR3 sequence: CAWKLERFYGYTF. CDR3 bases: TGTGCCTGGAAACTAGAGCGATTCTATGGCTACACCTTC.

The J gene is TRBJ2-1, the V gene TRBV7-2; D perhaps matches TRBD1 (5 bases). Trimming cost V 4 bases and J 9 bases, with 10 bases left between them. CDR1 is SGHTA and CDR2 is FQGNSA in the germline V gene. This CDR3 is built from 12 residues. The CDR3 DNA is TGTGCCAGCAGCTCAGGGATGGGTGAGCAGTTCTTC. This sequence encodes CASSSGMGEQFF.

The V and J genes are TRBV12-2 and TRBJ2-6; TRBD1 is the table's D call and was not checked against the DNA. TRBV12-2 corresponds to a pseudogene. CDR3 length: 18 residues. This chain's CDR3 is CASRHRQGLSSGANVLTF. The CDR3 DNA reads as TGTGCAAGTCGCCACCGACAGGGCTTGAGCTCTGGGGCCAACGTCCTGACTTTC.

The V call is TRBV4-1, the J call TRBJ1-4; a weak D match, TRBD1 (5 bases). With 2 bases removed from V and 6 bases from J, the gap between germline ends came to 13 bases. CDR1 and CDR2 from the germline V gene are MGHRA and YSYEKL. The CDR3 is 15 amino acids. The CDR3 DNA sequence: TGCGCCAGCAGCCAACTTCCAGGGTTTGATGAAAAACTGTTTTTT. This codes for CASSQLPGFDEKLFF.

The CDR3 loop reads CASSRAGQGAGEQFF. The CDR3 DNA reads TGCGCCAGCAGCCGAGCGGGACAGGGGGCCGGTGAGCAGTTCTTC. This chain links TRBV4-1 with TRBJ2-1, with 12 bases lining up with TRBD1. CDR1 and CDR2 (germline): MGHRA, YSYEKL. The V gene end was trimmed by 4 bases and the J gene end by 9 bases; junction bases not matched to a gene: 7. The CDR3 loop spans 15 amino acids.

CDR3 amino acids: CASSLGDRRNSPLHF. CDR3 DNA sequence: TGTGCCAGCAGCTTGGGGGACAGGAGGAATTCACCCCTCCACTTT. J is TRBJ1-6 and V is TRBV11-2; 8 bases align to TRBD1. Germline CDR1 and CDR2: SGHAT and FQNNGV. This CDR3 region has 15 residues. The V and J ends lost 3 bases and 7 bases, in that order; junction bases with no gene match: 5.

The rearrangement joins TRBV6-5 to TRBJ1-1, with 8 bases that match TRBD1. V shed 0 bases, J shed 4 bases, and the junction held 4 bases outside the gene matches. The CDR3 is 15 residues long. Germline assignment: CDR1 MNHEY and CDR2 SVGAGI. The CDR3 loop reads CASSYSNRGSTEAFF. CDR3 sequence (DNA): TGTGCCAGCAGTTACTCAAACAGGGGGTCCACTGAAGCTTTCTTT.

The rearrangement joins TRBV4-3 to TRBJ2-7; weak D call: TRBD1 (7 bases). The CDR3 extends over 14 amino acids. The germline V and J ends were trimmed by 0 bases and 3 bases, with 9 bases remaining between them. In germline, CDR1 is LGHNA, CDR2 YSLEER. The CDR3 spells CASSQDRGDYEQYF. The CDR3 nucleotides are TGCGCCAGCAGCCAAGACAGGGGGGACTACGAGCAGTACTTC.